This is a list of T cell receptor beta chains from one sample in a study of T cells in Graves' hyperthyroidism and ophthalmopathy. MiXCR, applied by TCRdb to the multiplex PCR reads, yields one record per CDR3 protein. The table includes about 270,000 distinct CDR3 sequences, 22% detected once. The sequenced sample consisted of blood. The receptors shown here come from a man in his thirties or forties with Graves' ophthalmopathy. Each CDR3 is given with its conserved first and last residue. The D gene is left open where the match is weak. The size field is filled for only some rows; it gives once, few, many or a size class.

>TRBJ2-7|TRBV15|14|.|few
TGTGCCACCAGCCCTACAGGGACCCTCTACGAGCAGTACTTC
CATSPTGTLYEQYF
>TRBJ2-5|TRBV7-6|14|TRBD1|few
TGTGCCAGCAGCTTTGGACAGGTACAAGAGACCCAGTACTTC
CASSFGQVQETQYF
>TRBJ2-1|TRBV20-1|13|.|.
TGCAGTGCCACCGGGACAATATACAATGAGCAGTTCTTC
CSATGTIYNEQFF
>TRBJ2-1|TRBV29-1|15|TRBD2|few
TGCAGCGTTGGAAGGGGACTAGCGAATTACAATGAGCAGTTCTTC
CSVGRGLANYNEQFF
>TRBJ2-3|TRBV12-3/TRBV12-4|14|TRBD2|many
TGTGCCAGCAGTTGGCTAGCGGGAGAAGATACGCAGTATTTT
CASSWLAGEDTQYF
>TRBJ2-5|TRBV20-1|13|.|few
TGCAGTGCTAGTGGGGGGTCCCAAGAGACCCAGTACTTC
CSASGGSQETQYF
>TRBJ2-7|TRBV19|15|TRBD1|few
TGTGCCAGTAGTGAGGGCCGTCAGGGGGCCTACGAGCAGTACTTC
CASSEGRQGAYEQYF
>TRBJ2-1|TRBV20-1|15|TRBD1|few
TGCAGTGCTAGAGATTGGGGACAGGGCGCCAATGAGCAGTTCTTC
CSARDWGQGANEQFF
>TRBJ1-5|TRBV30|15|TRBD1|few
TGTGCCTGGAGTACTGGACAGGGCGACAATCAGCCCCAGCATTTT
CAWSTGQGDNQPQHF
>TRBJ2-1|TRBV7-2|16|TRBD2|many
TGTGCCAGCACCCTGGGGCGACTAGCGGGAGGCAATGAGCAGTTCTTC
CASTLGRLAGGNEQFF
>TRBJ2-1|TRBV5-5|15|TRBD2|.
TGTGCCAGCAGCGCGGGACTAGCGGAGAACAATGAGCAGTTCTTC
CASSAGLAENNEQFF
>TRBJ1-3|TRBV19|15|.|.
TGTGCCAGTAGTATAGAAGCGAACTCTGGAAACACCATATATTTT
CASSIEANSGNTIYF
>TRBJ1-2|TRBV11-2|14|.|.
TGTGCCAGCGGCTTAGAATCCCCAAGGAATGGCTACACCTTC
CASGLESPRNGYTF
>TRBJ1-1|TRBV20-1|13|.|many
TGCAGACCCGGACAGCCGATGAACACTGAAGCTTTCTTT
CRPGQPMNTEAFF
>TRBJ1-1|TRBV5-6|16|.|.
TGTGCCAGCAGCTTGGCCGGGACGGACCTGAACACTGAAGCTTTCTTT
CASSLAGTDLNTEAFF
>TRBJ2-4|TRBV3-1|16|.|.
TGTGCCAGCAGCCAATTTCCAGCGGGAGCCAAAAACATTCAGTACTTC
CASSQFPAGAKNIQYF
>TRBJ2-1|TRBV12-3/TRBV12-4|13|.|few
TGTGCCAGCAGTTTAGGGCTAACTAATGAGCAGTTCTTC
CASSLGLTNEQFF
>TRBJ2-7|TRBV3-1|14|.|.
TGTGCCAGCAGCCAAGGGTCGGTATTCTACGAGCAGTACTTC
CASSQGSVFYEQYF
>TRBJ1-1|TRBV20-1|13|.|few
TGCAGTGCCCCGGACACCCCTAACACTGAAGCTTTCTTT
CSAPDTPNTEAFF
>TRBJ1-4|TRBV20-1|15|TRBD1|.
TGCAGTGCTAGAGATCCCGGACAGGGAAATGAAAAACTGTTTTTT
CSARDPGQGNEKLFF
>TRBJ2-2|TRBV3-1|12|.|.
TGTGCCAGCAGCCCAGGGGTCGGGGAGCTGTTTTTT
CASSPGVGELFF
>TRBJ2-7|TRBV19|16|TRBD1|.
TGTGCCACTTCTGCTCTCAACCGGGACAGACACTACGAGCAGTACTTC
CATSALNRDRHYEQYF